A selection of T cell receptor beta chains follows, all from one sample in a study of blood T cell repertoires in COVID-19. Generated by immunoSEQ multiplex PCR, the TCRdb table keeps only in-frame clones and is missing some. The sample holds 250,000 to 350,000 clones, about 89% seen once. Sequenced material: PBMCs or T cells enriched from blood (not recorded which). The receptors shown here come from a woman aged 25 to 45 who had recovered from COVID-19. The CDR3 runs from the conserved cysteine through the conserved F or W. The D gene is left open where the match is weak. The size field is filled for only some rows; it gives once, few, many or a size class.

size: -; J: TRBJ2-1; D: -; V: TRBV7-3; CDR3: CASSSGTVNNEQFF; DNA: TGTGCCAGCAGCTCCGGGACTGTAAACAATGAGCAGTTCTTC
size: few; J: TRBJ1-5; D: -; V: TRBV6-2/TRBV6-3; CDR3: CASSYRSQPQHF; DNA: TGTGCCAGCAGTTATCGGAGCCAGCCCCAGCATTTT
size: -; J: TRBJ2-7; D: -; V: TRBV9; CDR3: CASSPRGLVLEQYF; DNA: TGTGCCAGCAGCCCGCGGGGTCTAGTTCTCGAGCAGTACTTC
size: -; J: TRBJ2-1; D: TRBD2; V: TRBV9; CDR3: CASTEGPAGPNNEQFF; DNA: TGTGCCAGCACCGAGGGACCAGCGGGGCCAAACAATGAGCAGTTCTTC
size: -; J: TRBJ2-2; D: -; V: TRBV9; CDR3: CASSVSWGRDTGELFF; DNA: TGTGCCAGCAGCGTATCGTGGGGGCGCGACACCGGGGAGCTGTTTTTT
size: -; J: TRBJ1-1; D: -; V: TRBV10-1; CDR3: CASSPTPGGTEAFF; DNA: TGCGCCAGCAGCCCGACACCGGGAGGGACTGAAGCTTTCTTT
size: -; J: TRBJ2-7; D: TRBD2; V: TRBV6-5; CDR3: CASRGLPNTYEQYF; DNA: TGTGCCAGCAGGGGACTACCAAACACCTACGAGCAGTACTTC
size: -; J: TRBJ1-4; D: -; V: TRBV28; CDR3: CASSLGQLNEKLFF; DNA: TGTGCCAGCAGTTTAGGGCAGCTTAATGAAAAACTGTTTTTT
size: -; J: TRBJ2-7; D: TRBD2; V: TRBV4-1; CDR3: CASSQDHIVSGGASHEQYF; DNA: TGCGCCAGCAGCCAAGATCACATCGTGAGCGGGGGGGCCTCCCACGAGCAGTACTTC
size: few; J: TRBJ2-3; D: -; V: TRBV2; CDR3: CASRRYSTDTQYF; DNA: TGTGCCAGTAGGAGATATAGCACAGATACGCAGTATTTT
size: -; J: TRBJ2-7; D: TRBD2; V: TRBV4-2; CDR3: CASSPGGGANEQYF; DNA: TGTGCCAGCAGCCCGGGCGGGGGGGCCAACGAGCAGTACTTC
size: -; J: TRBJ2-6; D: TRBD1; V: TRBV19; CDR3: CASRRTGTANSGANVLTF; DNA: TGTGCCAGTAGGCGCACCGGGACAGCGAACTCTGGGGCCAACGTCCTGACTTTC
size: -; J: TRBJ1-1; D: -; V: TRBV13; CDR3: CASSLGSFEAFF; DNA: TGTGCCAGCAGCTTAGGCAGTTTTGAAGCTTTCTTT
size: -; J: TRBJ1-1; D: -; V: TRBV7-9; CDR3: CASSLDGASEAFF; DNA: TGTGCCAGCAGCTTAGATGGGGCTTCTGAAGCTTTCTTT
size: once; J: TRBJ1-2; D: -; V: TRBV29-1; CDR3: CSALGGGVRYGYTF; DNA: TGCAGCGCCCTGGGTGGAGGGGTGAGGTATGGCTACACCTTC
size: -; J: TRBJ1-1; D: -; V: TRBV2; CDR3: CASSESTGYTEAFF; DNA: TGTGCCAGCAGTGAGAGTACAGGGTATACTGAAGCTTTCTTT
size: -; J: TRBJ2-7; D: -; V: TRBV18; CDR3: CASSPSGSYEQYF; DNA: TGTGCCAGCTCACCGTCAGGGTCCTACGAGCAGTACTTC
size: -; J: TRBJ2-2; D: -; V: TRBV4-2; CDR3: CASSQDTPDTGELFF; DNA: TGTGCCAGCAGCCAAGATACTCCGGACACCGGGGAGCTGTTTTTT
size: few; J: TRBJ1-1; D: TRBD1; V: TRBV7-2; CDR3: CASSLRTGGTPEAFF; DNA: TGTGCCAGCAGCTTACGGACAGGGGGAACCCCTGAAGCTTTCTTT
size: -; J: TRBJ2-1; D: -; V: TRBV4-2; CDR3: CASSQPGSSYNEQFF; DNA: TGTGCCAGCAGCCAGCCAGGGTCCTCCTACAATGAGCAGTTCTTC
size: -; J: TRBJ2-3; D: TRBD1; V: TRBV29-1; CDR3: CSFSRTGTDTQYF; DNA: TGCAGCTTCTCCAGGACAGGGACAGATACGCAGTATTTT
size: -; J: TRBJ2-5; D: TRBD1; V: TRBV19; CDR3: CASSTGTGGGETQYF; DNA: TGTGCCAGTAGTACTGGGACAGGGGGCGGTGAGACCCAGTACTTC
size: few; J: TRBJ1-2; D: -; V: TRBV5-4; CDR3: CASRVRERYEGYTF; DNA: TGTGCCAGCAGGGTCCGGGAGCGGTACGAGGGCTACACCTTC
size: -; J: TRBJ1-5; D: -; V: TRBV19; CDR3: CASRAQGNIGQPQHF; DNA: TGTGCCAGTAGGGCTCAGGGGAATATCGGGCAGCCCCAGCATTTT
size: few; J: TRBJ1-5; D: -; V: TRBV19; CDR3: CASSQEGENQPQHF; DNA: TGTGCCAGTAGTCAAGAGGGGGAAAATCAGCCCCAGCATTTT
size: -; J: TRBJ2-7; D: -; V: TRBV19; CDR3: CASGAGASYAEQYF; DNA: TGTGCCAGCGGGGCGGGGGCAAGTTACGCCGAGCAGTACTTC
size: -; J: TRBJ2-7; D: -; V: TRBV5-1; CDR3: CASSPQGGAAYEQYF; DNA: TGCGCCAGCAGCCCTCAAGGGGGGGCCGCCTACGAGCAGTACTTC
size: -; J: TRBJ2-2; D: -; V: TRBV5-1; CDR3: CASSLGGINTGELFF; DNA: TGCGCCAGCAGCTTGGGTGGCATCAACACCGGGGAGCTGTTTTTT
size: -; J: TRBJ2-5; D: -; V: TRBV5-1; CDR3: CASSLATPQETQYF; DNA: TGCGCCAGCAGCTTGGCGACTCCACAAGAGACCCAGTACTTC
size: once; J: TRBJ2-2; D: TRBD2; V: TRBV2; CDR3: CASRSGTTNTGELFF; DNA: TGTGCCAGCAGAAGCGGGACGACGAACACCGGGGAGCTGTTTTTT
size: -; J: TRBJ1-2; D: TRBD1; V: TRBV5-1; CDR3: CASSLLETGWNGYTF; DNA: TGCGCCAGCAGCTTGTTGGAGACAGGGTGGAATGGCTACACCTTC
size: -; J: TRBJ2-1; D: TRBD2; V: TRBV7-3; CDR3: CASSLLAGSSYNEQFF; DNA: TGTGCCAGCAGCTTACTAGCGGGGAGCTCCTACAATGAGCAGTTCTTC
size: -; J: TRBJ1-2; D: -; V: TRBV30; CDR3: CAWSVAGWVYGYTF; DNA: TGTGCCTGGAGTGTAGCAGGGTGGGTCTATGGCTACACCTTC
size: -; J: TRBJ1-2; D: -; V: TRBV4-1; CDR3: CASSSHGGSYGYTF; DNA: TGCGCCAGCAGCTCTCATGGGGGGAGCTATGGCTACACCTTC
size: few; J: TRBJ1-3; D: -; V: TRBV2; CDR3: CATLPGDFGNTIYF; DNA: TGTGCCACCCTCCCGGGGGATTTCGGAAACACCATATATTTT
size: once; J: TRBJ2-1; D: TRBD2; V: TRBV28; CDR3: CASSSSGSYNEQFF; DNA: TGTGCCAGCAGTTCTAGCGGATCCTACAATGAGCAGTTCTTC
size: -; J: TRBJ1-2; D: -; V: TRBV13; CDR3: CASSLGRDRGNGYTF; DNA: TGTGCCAGCAGTCTAGGGCGGGACCGGGGGAATGGCTACACCTTC
size: -; J: TRBJ2-5; D: TRBD2; V: TRBV13; CDR3: CASSEGTTPGETQYF; DNA: TGTGCCAGCAGCGAAGGGACTACTCCCGGAGAGACCCAGTACTTC
size: -; J: TRBJ2-7; D: TRBD1; V: TRBV28; CDR3: CASSLYIGNRGRTYEQYF; DNA: TGTGCCAGCAGTTTATATATAGGGAACAGGGGCCGAACCTACGAGCAGTACTTC
size: -; J: TRBJ2-6; D: -; V: TRBV19; CDR3: CASSIDSSGANVLTF; DNA: TGTGCCAGTAGTATAGACTCTTCTGGGGCCAACGTCCTGACTTTC
size: -; J: TRBJ2-7; D: TRBD1; V: TRBV5-6; CDR3: CASTRDSSYEQYF; DNA: TGTGCCAGCACCCGGGACAGCTCCTACGAGCAGTACTTC
size: -; J: TRBJ2-7; D: TRBD1; V: TRBV6-5; CDR3: CASRPGQSPYEQYF; DNA: TGTGCCAGCAGACCGGGACAGAGCCCTTACGAGCAGTACTTC
size: -; J: TRBJ1-1; D: -; V: TRBV12-3/TRBV12-4; CDR3: CASSFERNTEAFF; DNA: TGTGCCAGCAGTTTCGAGCGGAACACTGAAGCTTTCTTT
size: -; J: TRBJ1-4; D: TRBD1; V: TRBV9; CDR3: CASSVGQEGEKLFF; DNA: TGTGCCAGCAGCGTTGGACAGGAGGGTGAAAAACTGTTTTTT
size: -; J: TRBJ1-5; D: -; V: TRBV5-6; CDR3: CASSSGTLSNQPQHF; DNA: TGTGCCAGCAGTTCCGGGACACTAAGCAATCAGCCCCAGCATTTT
size: -; J: TRBJ1-4; D: TRBD1; V: TRBV4-1; CDR3: CASSQDGGQGATNEKLFF; DNA: TGCGCCAGCAGCCAAGACGGGGGACAGGGGGCCACTAATGAAAAACTGTTTTTT
size: -; J: TRBJ2-2; D: TRBD2; V: TRBV5-6; CDR3: CASTLGSSGGAGELFF; DNA: TGTGCCAGCACCCTTGGTTCTAGCGGGGGGGCCGGGGAGCTGTTTTTT
size: -; J: TRBJ1-4; D: TRBD1; V: TRBV5-1; CDR3: CASSLGDSRNEKLFF; DNA: TGCGCCAGCAGCTTGGGGGACAGCCGCAATGAAAAACTGTTTTTT
size: -; J: TRBJ1-2; D: TRBD1; V: TRBV7-2; CDR3: CASSSWDSNYGYTF; DNA: TGTGCCAGCAGCTCTTGGGACAGTAACTATGGCTACACCTTC
size: -; J: TRBJ1-1; D: -; V: TRBV10-3; CDR3: CAISGETGIEAFF; DNA: TGTGCCATCAGTGGGGAAACCGGGATTGAAGCTTTCTTT